The clone carrying this T cell receptor beta chain has just a few counts. These data belong to a study of blood T cell repertoires in COVID-19. Overall study: Samples of COVID-19 (acute and convalescent) were obtained from the United States, Italy and Spain.

As processed by the authors: Reference gene primers were amplified, and this amplification served to estimate nucleated cell counts. Clones were sequenced by immunoSEQ multiplex PCR, and TCRdb holds only the in-frame ones, with some missing. That table furnishes V, J and clone size, whereas the DNA furnished D and trimming. The sample has about 23,000 clones; over 75% are singletons. The CDR3 spans 15 residues. With V trimmed by 4 bases and J by 3 bases, 5 bases remained unmatched. Germline CDR1 is LGHDT and CDR2 is YNNKEL (reference sequence). The J gene is TRBJ2-2, the V gene TRBV3-1 (or the pseudogene TRBV3-2); TRBD2 agrees at 7 bases. The sequenced material came from peripheral blood. This receptor was identified in a woman aged 80 or older with acute or convalescent COVID-19. The CDR3 loop reads CASSPRTSYTGELFF. The CDR3 bases are TGTGCCAGCAGCCCCCGGACTAGTTACACCGGGGAGCTGTTTTTT.